What follows are 32 T cell receptor beta chains derived from one specimen sequenced in a study of blood T cell repertoires in COVID-19. Clones were sequenced by immunoSEQ multiplex PCR, and TCRdb holds only the in-frame ones, with some missing. The sample has some 120,000 clones, 85% to 90% seen once. Sequenced input: peripheral blood. The receptors were gathered from a human donor in a cohort sampled during active COVID-19.

J is TRBJ2-6 and V is TRBV11-1; D is uncertain. CDR1 SGHAT and CDR2 FQDESV come from the germline V gene (reference sequence). V dropped 5 bases and J dropped 0 bases, with 11 bases sitting between them. The CDR3 runs 16 residues. The CDR3 region is CASSPRLASGANVLTF. As DNA, the CDR3 is TGTGCCAGCAGCCCCAGACTCGCCTCTGGGGCCAACGTCCTGACTTTC.

The chain is built from TRBV6-4 and TRBJ2-1; 10 bases agree with TRBD2. The CDR3 is 15 amino acids. Losses at the gene ends were 6 bases for V and 5 bases for J; bases not matched to a gene: 7. CDR1 is MRHNA, CDR2 SNTAGT, per germline. This chain's CDR3 is CASSNGLAGDNEQFF. The CDR3 DNA is TGTGCCAGCAGCAACGGGCTAGCGGGGGACAATGAGCAGTTCTTC.

The chain carries TRBV5-1 and TRBJ2-2, with D possibly TRBD1 on 6 matching bases. The CDR3 totals 15 residues. V was pared by 0 bases and J by 1 base, with 7 bases between. Germline V gives CDR1 SGHRS, CDR2 YFSETQ. The CDR3 spells CASSLAQGNTGELFF. The CDR3 bases are TGCGCCAGCAGCTTGGCACAGGGGAACACCGGGGAGCTGTTTTTT.

The chain is built from TRBV7-6 and TRBJ2-3; 10 nucleotides agree with TRBD1. The CDR3 has 15 amino acids. The J segment lost 5 bases and the V segment lost 4 bases, leaving 6 bases of the junction unmatched. Germline CDR1 is SGHVS and CDR2 is FNYEAQ. CDR3 sequence: CASSSRTGGRDTQYF. The CDR3 DNA reads as TGTGCCAGCAGCTCGAGGACAGGGGGGAGAGATACGCAGTATTTT.

The rearrangement joins TRBV19 to TRBJ2-1; 9 positions match TRBD2. V was pared by 2 bases and J by 7 bases, with 6 bases of the junction left unmatched. The CDR3 spans 15 residues. Germline values: CDR1 LNHDA, CDR2 SQIVND (reference sequence). The CDR3 DNA reads TGTGCCAGTAGTATAATTAGCGGGAGTGGAAATGAGCAGTTCTTC. Amino acids: CASSIISGSGNEQFF.

The genes are TRBV4-1 and TRBJ2-1, with 13 bases identical to TRBD2. The CDR3 loop spans 15 amino acids. Losses at the gene ends were 3 bases for V and 8 bases for J; bases not matched to a gene: 4. Germline values: CDR1 MGHRA, CDR2 YSYEKL. The CDR3 protein is CASSQGLAGRDEQFF. The CDR3 coding sequence is TGCGCCAGCAGCCAGGGACTAGCGGGAAGGGATGAGCAGTTCTTC.

The chain combines TRBV11-1 with TRBJ2-7; possibly TRBD1 for D (6 bases). Germline assignment: CDR1 SGHAT and CDR2 FQDESV (reference sequence). Trimming pared 2 bases from V and 0 bases from J, leaving 11 bases between. The CDR3 is 15 residues long. The CDR3 region is CASSLLAGDSYEQYF. The DNA of the CDR3 is TGTGCCAGCAGCTTATTGGCAGGGGACTCCTACGAGCAGTACTTC.

The chain carries TRBV30 and TRBJ1-2; D may be TRBD1 (6 bases). Looked up from germline, CDR1 is GTSNPN and CDR2 is SVGIG (reference sequence). The CDR3 totals 15 residues. Deletions cut 3 bases from V and 0 bases from J, with 14 bases between. The CDR3 sequence: CAWSPGHLTNYGYTF. The DNA for the CDR3 is TGTGCCTGGAGCCCGGGACACCTCACTAACTATGGCTACACCTTC.

The rearrangement links TRBV6-5 to TRBJ2-6; D unclear. Deletions cut 5 bases from V and 2 bases from J, with 7 bases between. The germline gives CDR1 MNHEY, CDR2 SVGAGI. The CDR3 runs to 14 residues. CDR3 nucleotide sequence: TGTGCCAGCAGTCAGATGGCTGGGGCCAACGTCCTGACTTTC. Protein sequence: CASSQMAGANVLTF.

This rearrangement joins TRBV2 to TRBJ1-5, with 9 bases that match TRBD1. The CDR3 extends over 15 amino acids. Trimming took 6 bases from V and 5 from J; bases not matched to a gene: 8. Germline V lookup: CDR1 SNHLY, CDR2 FYNNEI. The CDR3, as DNA: TGTGCCAGCAGAGACGGACAGGGGACTTATCAGCCCCAGCATTTT. This sequence encodes CASRDGQGTYQPQHF.

The J gene is TRBJ2-7, the V gene TRBV6-1; TRBD2 matches at 7 bases. Germline V gives CDR1 MNHNS, CDR2 SASEGT. The CDR3 is 14 amino acids. The V gene end was trimmed by 3 bases and the J gene end by 5 bases; junction bases not matched to a gene: 7. The CDR3 bases are TGTGCCAGCAGTGAGACTAGCTTATCGGACGAGCAGTACTTC. Translating gives CASSETSLSDEQYF.

The gene calls are TRBV4-1 and TRBJ2-3; maybe TRBD2 (8 bases). This CDR3 is built from 19 residues. The V and J ends lost 0 bases and 4 bases respectively, with 23 bases between them. Germline assignment: CDR1 MGHRA and CDR2 YSYEKL. The CDR3 here is CASSQDGLGGRGGPDTQYF. The CDR3 nucleotides are TGCGCCAGCAGCCAAGACGGCCTAGGGGGCCGGGGGGGCCCAGATACGCAGTATTTT.

The chain joins TRBV28 to TRBJ1-4; tentatively, D is TRBD1 (6 bases). Germline assignment: CDR1 MDHEN and CDR2 SYDVKM. V gave up 4 bases and J gave up 7 bases, with 22 bases separating them. The CDR3 contains 17 residues. The CDR3 bases are TGTGCCAGCAGTTCATCCCTGTACGGGGGGCGCGTTGAAAAACTGTTTTTT. This sequence encodes CASSSSLYGGRVEKLFF.

The count of this clone is one. The chain uses TRBV24-1 and TRBJ2-1, with 10 bases identical to TRBD2. Losses at the gene ends were 6 bases for V and 4 bases for J; bases not matched to a gene: 8. This CDR3 spans 16 amino acids. Per germline, CDR1 KGHDR and CDR2 SFDVKD. The CDR3 DNA is TGTGCCACCAGTCCCACTCTAGCGGGAGAATACAATGAGCAGTTCTTC. It codes for CATSPTLAGEYNEQFF.

The chain employs TRBV5-1 and TRBJ1-4, with 7 nucleotides matching TRBD1. The V segment lost 4 bases and the J segment 6 bases; nucleotides outside the gene matches: 9. The CDR3 extends over 15 amino acids. Per germline, CDR1 SGHRS and CDR2 YFSETQ. The CDR3 nucleotides are TGCGCCAGCAGCCTGGACGGGACAGCGGATGAAAAACTGTTTTTT. It codes for CASSLDGTADEKLFF.

CDR3 nucleotide sequence: TGTGCCTCCCGGGACAGGGGGTCCACTAGCACAGATACGCAGTATTTT. This gives the protein CASRDRGSTSTDTQYF. The V gene is TRBV10-3, the J gene TRBJ2-3; 11 nucleotides line up with TRBD1. The CDR3 totals 16 residues. CDR1 is ENHRY and CDR2 is SYGVKD in the germline V gene. Germline trimming cut 11 bases from V and 0 bases from J; bases unmatched to any gene: 10.

The rearrangement uses TRBV6-4 and TRBJ1-2, with D possibly TRBD1 on 5 matching bases. Germline V gives CDR1 MRHNA, CDR2 SNTAGT. V shed 0 bases and J shed 4 bases, with 6 bases lying between them. The CDR3 contains 13 residues. CDR3 loop: CASSDSGGYGYTF. The CDR3 nucleotides read TGTGCCAGCAGTGACTCCGGGGGCTATGGCTACACCTTC.

The CDR3 region has the DNA TGTGCCAGCAGCCCCGGACTAGCGGGGGGGGTAAGGGAGACCCAGTACTTC. Encoded protein: CASSPGLAGGVRETQYF. The V and J genes are TRBV5-5 and TRBJ2-5; 15 bases align to TRBD2. The CDR3 consists of 17 residues. Per the germline V gene, CDR1 is SGHKS and CDR2 is YYEKEE (reference sequence). The J segment lost 5 bases and the V segment lost 4 bases, leaving 9 bases of the junction unmatched.

The V gene is TRBV18, the J gene TRBJ2-3, with 7 bases fitting TRBD1. The CDR3 is 14 amino acids. Germline lookup yields CDR1 KGHSH and CDR2 LQKENI. After removal of 1 base from V and 2 bases from J, the junction contained 0 bases not matched to a gene. CDR3 DNA sequence: TGTGCCAGCTCACCACAGGGGGCCACAGATACGCAGTATTTT. Its protein product is CASSPQGATDTQYF.

The genes are TRBV10-1 and TRBJ2-1; weak D call: TRBD2 (6 bases). Deletions cut 3 bases from V and 1 base from J, with 13 bases between. Germline loops: CDR1 WNHNN, CDR2 SYGVQD (reference sequence). The CDR3 is made up of 16 amino acids. The CDR3 loop is CASSDFSGLSYNEQFF. CDR3 nucleotides: TGCGCCAGCAGTGATTTTAGCGGACTATCCTACAATGAGCAGTTCTTC.

The chain joins TRBV27 to TRBJ2-6, with 11 bases aligning to TRBD1. CDR3 length: 20 amino acids. CDR1 MNHEY and CDR2 SMNVEV come from the germline V gene (reference sequence). V was pared by 5 bases and J by 0 bases, with 12 bases of the junction left unmatched. CDR3 sequence: CASSHGQGAGVSSGANVLTF. The CDR3 coding sequence is TGTGCCAGCAGTCACGGACAGGGGGCAGGAGTTAGCTCTGGGGCCAACGTCCTGACTTTC. The full variable domain, completed using reference TRBV27 and TRBJ2-6, is EAQVTQNPRYLITVTGKKLTVTCSQNMNHEYMSWYRQDPGLGLRQIYYSMNVEVTDKGDVPEGYKVSRKEKRNFPLILESPSPNQTSLYFCASSHGQGAGVSSGANVLTFGAGSRLTVL.

Many counts were recorded for this clone. Written as DNA, the CDR3 is TGTGCCAGCAGTGAATATATAGCAAATCAGCCCCAGCATTTT. Translating it yields CASSEYIANQPQHF. V usage is TRBV6-1 and J usage is TRBJ1-5; no definite D call. The CDR3 is made up of 14 amino acids. V was shortened by 2 bases and J by 4 bases, with 9 bases between the two germline ends. Germline lookup yields CDR1 MNHNS and CDR2 SASEGT.

The chain joins TRBV7-2 to TRBJ1-1; perhaps TRBD1 as D (5 bases). The V and J ends lost 5 bases and 2 bases respectively, with 12 bases between them. In germline, CDR1 is SGHTA, CDR2 FQGNSA. The CDR3 totals 14 residues. This chain's CDR3 is CASSPSQGNTEAFF. The CDR3, as DNA: TGTGCCAGCAGCCCCTCCCAGGGAAACACTGAAGCTTTCTTT.

This clone came up a few times. The chain has TRBV2 and TRBJ2-7; 7 bases are shared with TRBD1. The germline V gene has CDR1 SNHLY and CDR2 FYNNEI. The CDR3 is made up of 16 amino acids. V lost 4 bases, J lost 1 base, and 10 bases stayed unmatched. The CDR3 nucleotides are TGTGCCAGCAGTGCCGTAAACAGGGGCTCTTCCTACGAGCAGTACTTC. Its protein is CASSAVNRGSSYEQYF.

The V call is TRBV16, the J call TRBJ1-5; 10 bases align to TRBD1. In germline, CDR1 is KGHSY, CDR2 FQNENV. J lost 2 bases, V lost 1 base, and 5 bases had no gene match. This CDR3 is built from 17 residues. The CDR3 DNA is TGTGCCAGCAGCCAATTGACAGGGGGCATGGGCAATCAGCCCCAGCATTTT. This sequence encodes CASSQLTGGMGNQPQHF.

This sequence joins TRBV9 and TRBJ2-2; TRBD2 agrees at 8 bases. CDR3 length equals 15 residues. With V trimmed by 1 base and J by 6 bases, 5 bases remained unmatched. Germline loops: CDR1 SGDLS, CDR2 YYNGEE. The CDR3 loop reads CASSVSAGVSGELFF. The CDR3 DNA reads TGTGCCAGCAGCGTATCAGCGGGAGTCTCCGGGGAGCTGTTTTTT.

The chain carries TRBV13 and TRBJ2-2; D uncertain. V was clipped by 4 bases and J by 4 bases, with 19 bases between them. Per germline, CDR1 PRHDT and CDR2 FYEKMQ (reference sequence). The CDR3 loop spans 17 amino acids. The CDR3 DNA sequence: TGTGCCAGCAGCTCGAGCCCCCCTTACAGAATCACCGGGGAGCTGTTTTTT. It is translated as CASSSSPPYRITGELFF.

The chain joins TRBV19 to TRBJ1-5; possibly TRBD1 for D (5 bases). Trimming stripped 5 bases from V and 3 bases from J, with 17 bases between. The CDR3 runs to 16 residues. The V gene's germline CDR1 is LNHDA and CDR2 SQIVND (reference sequence). The CDR3 nucleotides read TGTGCCAGTAGTGAGGCAGGGAAAGGCTTCAATCAGCCCCAGCATTTT. It specifies CASSEAGKGFNQPQHF.

This chain uses TRBV12-3 or TRBV12-4 with TRBJ1-1; no clear D gene. The V end lost 6 bases, the J end lost 8 bases, and 10 bases lay between the germline ends. The CDR3 length is 11 residues. The CDR3 region is CASRRMTEAFF. The CDR3 DNA sequence: TGTGCCAGCAGAAGGATGACAGAAGCTTTCTTT.

The chain's CDR3 is CASSLSGGPAKNIQYF. The CDR3 DNA is TGTGCCAGCAGTTTATCAGGGGGACCAGCCAAAAACATTCAGTACTTC. This chain connects TRBV27 to TRBJ2-4; the D gene is possibly TRBD1 (6 bases). V was trimmed by 0 bases and J by 0 bases, leaving 9 bases between them. The CDR3 has 16 amino acids. Germline CDR1 is MNHEY and CDR2 is SMNVEV (reference sequence).

The chain recombines TRBV29-1 with TRBJ1-2; 8 nucleotides match TRBD1. Germline CDR1 and CDR2: SQVTM and ANQGSEA. CDR3 length: 15 amino acids. V was pared by 8 bases and J by 2 bases, with 13 bases of the junction left unmatched. The CDR3 bases are TGCAGCACCGAGGACAGGGAAGTCGTAAACTATGGCTACACCTTC. It codes for CSTEDREVVNYGYTF.

The chain carries TRBV6-6 and TRBJ1-1, with D tentatively TRBD1 (5 bases). Trimming cost V 6 bases and J 4 bases, with 12 bases left between them. In germline, CDR1 is MNHNY, CDR2 SVGAGI (reference sequence). This CDR3 is 13 amino acids long. The CDR3 loop is CASSQGRITEAFF. The DNA of the CDR3 is TGTGCCAGCAGCCAGGGAAGGATCACTGAAGCTTTCTTT.